These 21 T cell receptor beta chains were sequenced from one sample in a study of cytomegalovirus exposure and HLA in healthy donors. The PCR was carried out with 60 Vbeta primers and 13 Jbeta primers. Profiled with immunoSEQ multiplex PCR; TCRdb holds only in-frame clones, not every one. The table shows about 96,000 clones, with 60% to 80% occurring only once. The sample taken for sequencing was PBMCs. The receptors derive from a man aged 60-69 years in good health and CMV-seronegative.

As to this clone: Distinct nucleotide sequences in the sample also encode this CDR3. The V call is TRBV19, the J call TRBJ2-5; 14 positions match TRBD2. The ends lost 5 bases at V and 2 bases at J; junction bases unmatched: 4. This CDR3 comprises 16 residues. The germline CDR1 and CDR2 sequences are LNHDA and SQIVND (reference sequence). CDR3 residues: CASSLRTSGRQETQYF. The CDR3 DNA sequence: TGTGCCAGTAGTCTCCGGACTAGCGGGAGGCAAGAGACCCAGTACTTC.

V is TRBV4-2 and J is TRBJ2-7, with D possibly matching TRBD1 (6 bases). This CDR3 spans 14 amino acids. Deletions cut 4 bases from V and 3 bases from J, with 13 bases between. Germline assignment: CDR1 LGHNA and CDR2 YNFKEQ. The CDR3 nucleotides read TGTGCCAGCAGCCGGGGACATTCGGGCTACGAGCAGTACTTC. Translating gives CASSRGHSGYEQYF.

This rearrangement joins TRBV4-1 to TRBJ2-3, with 8 bases matching TRBD2. CDR1 and CDR2 from the germline V gene are MGHRA and YSYEKL. The trim removed 3 bases at V and 1 base at J, leaving 6 bases unmatched. The CDR3 has 16 residues. In DNA form, the CDR3 reads TGCGCCAGCAGCCAGTACAGCGGGGGCCGCACAGATACGCAGTATTTT. Protein: CASSQYSGGRTDTQYF.

The rearrangement joins TRBV5-1 to TRBJ2-5, with 9 bases identical to TRBD2. Losses at the gene ends were 4 bases for V and 5 bases for J; bases not matched to a gene: 15. The CDR3 consists of 17 residues. The germline gives CDR1 SGHRS, CDR2 YFSETQ. CDR3 bases: TGCGCCAGCAGCCCCGGCGCCATAGCGGGGGCCGGGGAGACCCAGTACTTC. Its translation: CASSPGAIAGAGETQYF.

The chain carries TRBV10-1 and TRBJ2-7; 11 nucleotides agree with TRBD1. The length of the CDR3 is 16 residues. The V gene's germline CDR1 is WNHNN and CDR2 SYGVQD (reference sequence). J was trimmed by 5 bases and V by 4 bases; bases with no gene match: 10. DNA for the CDR3: TGCGCCAGCAGTGGTCCCTCCGGGACAGGGGGGCACGAGCAGTACTTC. It yields the protein CASSGPSGTGGHEQYF.

The chain links TRBV5-6 to TRBJ2-1, with D perhaps TRBD2 (5 bases). CDR3 length: 13 residues. Per the germline V gene, CDR1 is SGHDT and CDR2 is YYEEEE. V was pared by 7 bases and J by 2 bases, with 10 bases between. The CDR3 protein is CASLAGTYNEQFF. The CDR3 DNA is TGTGCCAGCCTCGCGGGCACCTACAATGAGCAGTTCTTC.

The chain joins TRBV19 to TRBJ2-1; 11 nucleotides align to TRBD2. V shed 6 bases and J 4 bases; nucleotides not matched to a gene: 8. The CDR3 is made up of 16 amino acids. The germline V gene has CDR1 LNHDA and CDR2 SQIVND (reference sequence). Here the CDR3 DNA reads TGTGCCAGTAGCCGGACTAGCGGGCGCTTGTACAATGAGCAGTTCTTC. Translation gives CASSRTSGRLYNEQFF.

CDR3 sequence reads: CASSPTPGPYEQYF. CDR3 DNA sequence: TGTGCCAGCAGCCCGACCCCAGGGCCATACGAGCAGTACTTC. V is TRBV11-2 and J is TRBJ2-7, with D maybe TRBD1 (5 bases). The CDR3 has 14 amino acids. Germline lookup yields CDR1 SGHAT and CDR2 FQNNGV. Trimming took 5 bases from V and 4 from J, leaving 15 bases between them.

The chain employs TRBV19 and TRBJ1-1; D unclear. This CDR3 spans 13 amino acids. Trimming stripped 2 bases from V and 8 bases from J, with 12 bases between. CDR1 and CDR2 from the germline V gene are LNHDA and SQIVND (reference sequence). CDR3 DNA: TGTGCCAGTAGTATATCAGACGGGATAGAAGCTTTCTTT. Translating it yields CASSISDGIEAFF. The variable domain in full, completed from reference TRBV19 and TRBJ1-1, reads DGGITQSPKYLFRKEGQNVTLSCEQNLNHDAMYWYRQDPGQGLRLIYYSQIVNDFQKGDIAEGYSVSREKKESFPLTVTSAQKNPTAFYLCASSISDGIEAFFGQGTRLTVV.

The table lists this clone with a few counts. The chain uses TRBV14 and TRBJ2-2; D is ambiguous. V lost 1 base and J 7 bases, leaving 10 bases between the germline ends. The CDR3 is 14 amino acids. Germline V gives CDR1 SGHDN, CDR2 FVKESK. CDR3 loop: CASSQARVIGELFF. Written as DNA, the CDR3 is TGTGCCAGCAGCCAAGCCCGAGTTATCGGGGAGCTGTTTTTT.

This rearrangement joins TRBV7-3 to TRBJ1-1, with D possibly TRBD1 on 5 matching bases. With 0 bases removed from V and 2 bases from J, the gap between germline ends came to 10 bases. The CDR3 is 15 amino acids. Germline V gene lookup returns CDR1 SGHTA and CDR2 FQGTGA. For the CDR3, the DNA is TGTGCCAGCAGCTTAACGGGGCGGGGCAACACTGAAGCTTTCTTT. It codes for CASSLTGRGNTEAFF. Variable domain in full (rest from reference TRBV7-3 and TRBJ1-1): GAGVSQTPSNKVTEKGKYVELRCDPISGHTALYWYRQSLGQGPEFLIYFQGTGAADDSGLPNDRFFAVRPEGSVSTLKIQRTERGDSAVYLCASSLTGRGNTEAFFGQGTRLTVV.

V is TRBV30 and J is TRBJ1-2; D not certain. V was cut by 3 bases and J by 3 bases, with 14 bases left in between. The CDR3 totals 14 residues. The germline CDR1 and CDR2 sequences are GTSNPN and SVGIG (reference sequence). The CDR3 DNA is TGTGCCTGGAGCCCCCCGAGCAGCGACTATGGCTACACCTTC. It encodes CAWSPPSSDYGYTF.

This clone appeared a few times. The rearrangement links TRBV6-1 to TRBJ1-4; the match to TRBD1 covers 7 bases. Germline V lookup: CDR1 MNHNS, CDR2 SASEGT. The CDR3 contains 14 residues. V lost 6 bases to trimming and J lost 5 bases; unmatched junction nucleotides: 6. The CDR3 region has the DNA TGTGCCAGCAGCTTGGGGGACAGCAATGAAAAACTGTTTTTT. Translation gives CASSLGDSNEKLFF.

This clone was counted only a few times. V usage is TRBV27 and J usage is TRBJ1-1; 10 bases align to TRBD1. The CDR3 has 21 amino acids. Germline CDR1 and CDR2: MNHEY and SMNVEV (reference sequence). J lost 0 bases, V lost 5 bases, and 21 bases had no gene match. CDR3 sequence (DNA): TGTGCCAGCAGTATAGGCCGCCCCCCGCAGGACAGGGGGGTTATGAACACTGAAGCTTTCTTT. Its protein product is CASSIGRPPQDRGVMNTEAFF.

This chain links TRBV19 with TRBJ1-5, with D tentatively TRBD1 (5 bases). Trimming removed 7 bases at V and 6 bases at J, with 28 bases between. The CDR3 is 18 amino acids. Germline V gene lookup returns CDR1 LNHDA and CDR2 SQIVND (reference sequence). The CDR3 nucleotides read TGTGCCAGTATTTCGAAAGGGGTTGTGGGCGTAAGGGCTCAGCCCCAGCATTTT. Its protein product is CASISKGVVGVRAQPQHF.

The chain joins TRBV19 to TRBJ2-1; TRBD1 agrees at 9 bases. The V and J ends lost 6 bases and 9 bases, in that order; junction bases with no gene match: 12. Germline loops: CDR1 LNHDA, CDR2 SQIVND (reference sequence). This CDR3 comprises 15 residues. The CDR3 DNA reads as TGTGCCAGTAGCGATACCGGGACAGGGCGGGGTGAGCAGTTCTTC. This sequence encodes CASSDTGTGRGEQFF.

V usage is TRBV7-3 and J usage is TRBJ1-6; TRBD1 matches at 10 bases. This CDR3 has 17 residues. Germline CDR1 is SGHTA and CDR2 is FQGTGA. V shed 5 bases, J shed 7 bases, and the junction held 11 bases outside the gene matches. CDR3 region: CASSLGRQGAGNSPLHF. CDR3 bases: TGTGCCAGCAGCCTCGGGCGACAGGGGGCAGGGAATTCACCCCTCCACTTT.

The rearrangement joins TRBV2 to TRBJ1-5; TRBD1 agrees at 7 bases. The CDR3 loop spans 15 amino acids. CDR1 SNHLY and CDR2 FYNNEI come from the germline V gene. The trim removed 5 bases at V and 5 bases at J, leaving 9 bases unmatched. CDR3 nucleotide sequence: TGTGCCAGCAGTCCCGACAGGGTGGGTGATCAGCCCCAGCATTTT. This translates into CASSPDRVGDQPQHF.

V is TRBV30 and J is TRBJ2-1; 8 bases are a match to TRBD2. J was trimmed by 9 bases and V by 7 bases; bases with no gene match: 11. Per the germline V gene, CDR1 is GTSNPN and CDR2 is SVGIG (reference sequence). The CDR3 has 13 residues. Here the CDR3 reads CASEPTSAREQFF. In DNA form, the CDR3 reads TGTGCCTCCGAGCCGACTAGCGCACGTGAGCAGTTCTTC.

The chain employs TRBV2 and TRBJ1-5; TRBD1 aligns across 11 bases. V lost 8 bases, J lost 1 base, and 4 bases stayed unmatched. CDR3 length: 15 amino acids. Germline-derived CDR1 and CDR2 are SNHLY and FYNNEI. The CDR3 sequence: CASLGTGGSNQPQHF. Written as DNA, the CDR3 is TGTGCCAGCCTCGGGACAGGGGGAAGCAATCAGCCCCAGCATTTT.

The genes are TRBV7-2 and TRBJ2-1; TRBD2 matches 9 bases. This CDR3 contains 17 residues. CDR1 and CDR2 from the germline V gene are SGHTA and FQGNSA. V shed 1 base and J 10 bases; nucleotides not matched to a gene: 14. The CDR3 region is CASSLVSGAGGGGEQFF. The CDR3 coding sequence is TGTGCCAGCAGCTTAGTTAGTGGAGCGGGGGGCGGGGGGGAGCAGTTCTTC. The full variable domain, its missing parts supplied by reference TRBV7-2 and TRBJ2-1, is GAGVSQSPSNKVTEKGKDVELRCDPISGHTALYWYRQSLGQGLEFLIYFQGNSAPDKSGLPSDRFSAERTGGSVSTLTIQRTQQEDSAVYLCASSLVSGAGGGGEQFFGPGTRLTVL.